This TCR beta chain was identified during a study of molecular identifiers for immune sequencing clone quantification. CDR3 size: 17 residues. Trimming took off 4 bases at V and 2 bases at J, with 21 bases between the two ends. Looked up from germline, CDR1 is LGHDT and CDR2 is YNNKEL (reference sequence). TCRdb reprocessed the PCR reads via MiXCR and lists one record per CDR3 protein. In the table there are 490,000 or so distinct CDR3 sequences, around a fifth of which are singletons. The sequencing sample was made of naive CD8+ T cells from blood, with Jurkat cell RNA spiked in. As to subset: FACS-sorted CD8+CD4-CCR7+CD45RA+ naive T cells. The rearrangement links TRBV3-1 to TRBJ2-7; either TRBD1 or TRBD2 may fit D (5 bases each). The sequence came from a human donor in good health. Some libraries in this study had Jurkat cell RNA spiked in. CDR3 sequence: CASSPAVVTGLAYEQYF. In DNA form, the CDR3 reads TGTGCCAGCAGCCCAGCCGTGGTGACGGGGCTTGCCTACGAGCAGTACTTC.